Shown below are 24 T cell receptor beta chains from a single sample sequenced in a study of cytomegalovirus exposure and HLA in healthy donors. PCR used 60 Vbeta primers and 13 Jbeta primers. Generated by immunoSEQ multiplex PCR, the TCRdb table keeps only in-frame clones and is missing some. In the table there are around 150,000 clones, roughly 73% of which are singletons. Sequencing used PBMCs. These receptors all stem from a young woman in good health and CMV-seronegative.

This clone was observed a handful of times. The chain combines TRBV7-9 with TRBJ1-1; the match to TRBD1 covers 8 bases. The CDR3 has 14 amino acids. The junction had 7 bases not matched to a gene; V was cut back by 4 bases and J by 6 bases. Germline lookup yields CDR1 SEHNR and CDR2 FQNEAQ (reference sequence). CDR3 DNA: TGTGCCAGCAGCTCGCTCCTGGACAGGGCTGAAGCTTTCTTT. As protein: CASSSLLDRAEAFF.

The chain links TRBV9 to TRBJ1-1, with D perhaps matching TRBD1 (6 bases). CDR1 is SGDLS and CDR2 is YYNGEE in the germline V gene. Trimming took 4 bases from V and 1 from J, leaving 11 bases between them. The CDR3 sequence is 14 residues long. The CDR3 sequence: CASSLQQGNTEAFF. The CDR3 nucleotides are TGTGCCAGCAGCTTACAACAGGGGAACACTGAAGCTTTCTTT.

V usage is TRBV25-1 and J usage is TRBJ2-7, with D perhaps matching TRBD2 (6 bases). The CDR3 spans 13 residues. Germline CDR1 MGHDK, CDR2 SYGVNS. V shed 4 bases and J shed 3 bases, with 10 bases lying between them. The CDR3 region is CASSGTKLYEQYF. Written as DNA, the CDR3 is TGTGCCAGCAGTGGGACTAAACTCTACGAGCAGTACTTC.

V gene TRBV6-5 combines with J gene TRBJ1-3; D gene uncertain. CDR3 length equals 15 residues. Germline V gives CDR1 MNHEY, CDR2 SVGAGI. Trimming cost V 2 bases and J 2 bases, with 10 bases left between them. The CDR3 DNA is TGTGCCAGCAGTTACGCTCCAGGTCCTGGAAACACCATATATTTT. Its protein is CASSYAPGPGNTIYF.

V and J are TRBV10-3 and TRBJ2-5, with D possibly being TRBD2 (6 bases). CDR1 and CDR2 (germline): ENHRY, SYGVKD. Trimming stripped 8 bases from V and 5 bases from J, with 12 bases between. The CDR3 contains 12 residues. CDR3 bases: TGTGCCATCGGTGGGGACTGGGAGACCCAGTACTTC. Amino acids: CAIGGDWETQYF.

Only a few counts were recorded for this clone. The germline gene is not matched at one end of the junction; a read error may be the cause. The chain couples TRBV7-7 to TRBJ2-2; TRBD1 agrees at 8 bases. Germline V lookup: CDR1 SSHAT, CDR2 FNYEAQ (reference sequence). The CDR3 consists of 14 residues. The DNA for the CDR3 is TGTGCTAGCAGCGCCCGACAGGGGACCGGGGAGCTGTTTTTT. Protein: CASSARQGTGELFF.

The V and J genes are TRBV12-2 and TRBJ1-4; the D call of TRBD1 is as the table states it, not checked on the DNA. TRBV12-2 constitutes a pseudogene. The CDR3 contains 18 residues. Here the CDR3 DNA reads TGTGCAAGTCGCTTAAAGCCAAAGAGGGGACAGGGTAATGAAAAACTGTTTTTT. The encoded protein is CASRLKPKRGQGNEKLFF.

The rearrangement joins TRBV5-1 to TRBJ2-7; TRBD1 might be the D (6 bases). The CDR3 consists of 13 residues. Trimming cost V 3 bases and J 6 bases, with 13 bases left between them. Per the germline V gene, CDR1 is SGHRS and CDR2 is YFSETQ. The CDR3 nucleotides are TGCGCCAGCAGCTCCGACCGAGGGGGCGAGCAGTACTTC. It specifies CASSSDRGGEQYF.

The CDR3, as DNA: TGTGCCAGTCGATGGGGGGCTGGAAACACCATATATTTT. Its translation: CASRWGAGNTIYF. This chain connects TRBV19 to TRBJ1-3; D may be TRBD1 (5 bases). Germline V gene sequence: CDR1 LNHDA, CDR2 SQIVND (reference sequence). The V end lost 8 bases, the J end lost 2 bases, and 10 bases lay between the germline ends. This CDR3 comprises 13 residues. The variable domain in full, completed from reference TRBV19 and TRBJ1-3, reads DGGITQSPKYLFRKEGQNVTLSCEQNLNHDAMYWYRQDPGQGLRLIYYSQIVNDFQKGDIAEGYSVSREKKESFPLTVTSAQKNPTAFYLCASRWGAGNTIYFGEGSWLTVV.

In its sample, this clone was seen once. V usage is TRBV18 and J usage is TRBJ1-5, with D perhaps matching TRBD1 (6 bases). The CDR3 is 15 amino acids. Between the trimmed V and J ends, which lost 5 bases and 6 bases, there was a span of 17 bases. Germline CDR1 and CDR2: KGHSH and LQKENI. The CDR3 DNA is TGTGCCAGCTCAGAAGGCAGGGGCGGAGGTCAGCCCCAGCATTTT. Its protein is CASSEGRGGGQPQHF.

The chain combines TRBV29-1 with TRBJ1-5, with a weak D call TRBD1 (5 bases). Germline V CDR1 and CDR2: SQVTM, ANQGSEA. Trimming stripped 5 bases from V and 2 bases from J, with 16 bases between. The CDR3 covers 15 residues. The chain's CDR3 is CSVSGEGRGNQPQHF. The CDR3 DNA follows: TGCAGCGTTTCGGGGGAGGGGAGAGGCAATCAGCCCCAGCATTTT.

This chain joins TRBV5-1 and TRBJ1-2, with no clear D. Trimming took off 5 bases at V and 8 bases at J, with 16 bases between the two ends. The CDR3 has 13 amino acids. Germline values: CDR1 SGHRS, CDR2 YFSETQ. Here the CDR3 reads CASRPRAEWGYTF. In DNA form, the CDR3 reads TGCGCCAGCAGGCCAAGAGCGGAGTGGGGCTACACCTTC.

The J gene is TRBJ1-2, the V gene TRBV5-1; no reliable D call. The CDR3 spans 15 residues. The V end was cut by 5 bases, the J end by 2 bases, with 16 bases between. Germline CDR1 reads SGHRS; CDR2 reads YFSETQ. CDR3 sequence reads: CASSPDSGGNYGYTF. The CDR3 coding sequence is TGCGCCAGCAGTCCTGACTCCGGAGGGAACTATGGCTACACCTTC. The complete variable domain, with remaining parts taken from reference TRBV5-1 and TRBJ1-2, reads KAGVTQTPRYLIKTRGQQVTLSCSPISGHRSVSWYQQTPGQGLQFLFEYFSETQRNKGNFPGRFSGRQFSNSRSEMNVSTLELGDSALYLCASSPDSGGNYGYTFGSGTRLTVV.

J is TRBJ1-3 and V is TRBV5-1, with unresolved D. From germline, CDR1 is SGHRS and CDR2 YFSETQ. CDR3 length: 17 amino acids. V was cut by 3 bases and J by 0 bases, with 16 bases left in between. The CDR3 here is CASSSDSPGLSGNTIYF. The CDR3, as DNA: TGCGCCAGCAGCTCCGATTCTCCGGGTCTCTCTGGAAACACCATATATTTT.

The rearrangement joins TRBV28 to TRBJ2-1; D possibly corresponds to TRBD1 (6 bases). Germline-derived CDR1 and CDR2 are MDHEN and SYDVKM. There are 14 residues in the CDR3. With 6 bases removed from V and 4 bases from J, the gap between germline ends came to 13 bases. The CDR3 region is CASRSTGPYNEQFF. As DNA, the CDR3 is TGTGCCAGCAGGTCGACAGGACCATACAATGAGCAGTTCTTC.

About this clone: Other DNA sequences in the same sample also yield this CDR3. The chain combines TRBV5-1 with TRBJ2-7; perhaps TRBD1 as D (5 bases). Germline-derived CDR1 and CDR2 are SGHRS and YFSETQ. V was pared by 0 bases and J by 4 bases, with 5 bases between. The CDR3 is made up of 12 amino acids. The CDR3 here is CASSLEGYEQYF. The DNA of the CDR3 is TGCGCCAGCAGCTTGGAGGGGTACGAGCAGTACTTC.

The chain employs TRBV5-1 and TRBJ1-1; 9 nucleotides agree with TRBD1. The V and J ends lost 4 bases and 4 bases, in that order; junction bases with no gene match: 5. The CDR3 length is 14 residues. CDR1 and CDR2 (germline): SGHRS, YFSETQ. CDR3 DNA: TGCGCCAGCAGCCCAGGGGACAGGGTCACTGAAGCTTTCTTT. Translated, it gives CASSPGDRVTEAFF.

The CDR3 reads CASLQVNTEAFF. The CDR3 bases are TGTGCCAGCCTACAGGTGAACACTGAAGCTTTCTTT. The chain couples TRBV6-6 to TRBJ1-1; D may be TRBD1 (5 bases). Trimming shortened V by 8 bases and J by 0 bases, and 7 bases separated the two germline ends. CDR1 and CDR2 from the germline V gene are MNHNY and SVGAGI (reference sequence). The CDR3 totals 12 residues.

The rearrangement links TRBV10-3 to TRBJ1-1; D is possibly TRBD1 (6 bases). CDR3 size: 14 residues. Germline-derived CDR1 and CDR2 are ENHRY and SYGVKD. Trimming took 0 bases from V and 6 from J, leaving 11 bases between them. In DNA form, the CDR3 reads TGTGCCATCAGTGAGTCGGGAGGGGGGGCTGAAGCTTTCTTT. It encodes CAISESGGGAEAFF.

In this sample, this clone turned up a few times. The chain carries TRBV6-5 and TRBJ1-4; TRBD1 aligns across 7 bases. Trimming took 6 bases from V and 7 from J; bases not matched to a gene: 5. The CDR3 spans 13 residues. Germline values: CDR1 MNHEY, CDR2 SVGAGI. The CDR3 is CASRQTGPEKLFF. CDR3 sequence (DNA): TGTGCCAGCAGGCAGACAGGGCCTGAAAAACTGTTTTTT.

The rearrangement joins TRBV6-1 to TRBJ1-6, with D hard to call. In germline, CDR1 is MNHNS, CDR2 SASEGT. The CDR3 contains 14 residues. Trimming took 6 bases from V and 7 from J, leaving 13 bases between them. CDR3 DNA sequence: TGTGCCAGCAGAGGAGACGATTGGAATTCACCCCTCCACTTT. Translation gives CASRGDDWNSPLHF.

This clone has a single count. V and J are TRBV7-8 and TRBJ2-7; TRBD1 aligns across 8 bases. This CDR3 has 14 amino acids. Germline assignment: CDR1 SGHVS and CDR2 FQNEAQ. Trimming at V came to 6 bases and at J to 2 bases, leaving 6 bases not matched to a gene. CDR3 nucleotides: TGTGCCAGCAGGGCGAGACAGGGGACCTACGAGCAGTACTTC. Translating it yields CASRARQGTYEQYF.

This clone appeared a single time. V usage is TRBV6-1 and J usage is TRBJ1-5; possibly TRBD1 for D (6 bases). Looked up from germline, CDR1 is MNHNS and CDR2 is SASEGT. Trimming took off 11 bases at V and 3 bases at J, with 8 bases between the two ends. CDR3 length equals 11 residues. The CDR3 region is CARTVNQPQHF. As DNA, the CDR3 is TGTGCCCGGACAGTCAATCAGCCCCAGCATTTT.

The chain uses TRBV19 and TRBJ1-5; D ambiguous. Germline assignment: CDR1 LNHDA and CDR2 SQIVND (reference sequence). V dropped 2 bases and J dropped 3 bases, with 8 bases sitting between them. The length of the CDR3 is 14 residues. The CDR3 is CASSIPGYNQPQHF. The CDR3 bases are TGTGCCAGTAGTATACCGGGATACAATCAGCCCCAGCATTTT.